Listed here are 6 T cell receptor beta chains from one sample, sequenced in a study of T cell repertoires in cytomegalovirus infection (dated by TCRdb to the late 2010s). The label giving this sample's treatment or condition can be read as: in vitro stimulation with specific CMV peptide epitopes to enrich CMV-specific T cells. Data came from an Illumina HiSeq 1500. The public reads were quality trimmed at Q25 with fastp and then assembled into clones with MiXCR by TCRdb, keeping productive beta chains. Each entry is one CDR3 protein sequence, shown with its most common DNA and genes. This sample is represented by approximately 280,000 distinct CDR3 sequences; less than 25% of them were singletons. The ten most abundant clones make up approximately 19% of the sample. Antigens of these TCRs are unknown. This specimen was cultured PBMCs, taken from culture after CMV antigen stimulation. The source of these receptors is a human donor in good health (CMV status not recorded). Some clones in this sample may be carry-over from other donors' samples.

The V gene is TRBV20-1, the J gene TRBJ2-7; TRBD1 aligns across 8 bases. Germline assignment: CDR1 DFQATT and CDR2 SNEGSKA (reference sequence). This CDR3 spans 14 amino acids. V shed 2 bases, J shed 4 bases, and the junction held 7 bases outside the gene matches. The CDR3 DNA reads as TGCAGTGCTAGATCAGGGGGCTTGGGGTACGAGCAGTACTTC. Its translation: CSARSGGLGYEQYF.

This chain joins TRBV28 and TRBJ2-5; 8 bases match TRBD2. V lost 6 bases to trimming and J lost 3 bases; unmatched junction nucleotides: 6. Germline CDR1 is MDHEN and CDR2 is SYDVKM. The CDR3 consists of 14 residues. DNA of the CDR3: TGTGCCAGCAGATCCGGGACTAGGGAAGAGACCCAGTACTTC. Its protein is CASRSGTREETQYF.

The CDR3 sequence is CASSQTPREGLNEQFF. The CDR3, as DNA: TGTGCCAGCAGCCAGACCCCTCGGGAGGGCCTCAATGAGCAGTTCTTC. The gene calls are TRBV11-2 and TRBJ2-1, with 8 bases that match TRBD2. After removal of 5 bases from V and 6 bases from J, the junction contained 12 bases not matched to a gene. CDR3 size: 16 residues. Germline V gives CDR1 SGHAT, CDR2 FQNNGV.

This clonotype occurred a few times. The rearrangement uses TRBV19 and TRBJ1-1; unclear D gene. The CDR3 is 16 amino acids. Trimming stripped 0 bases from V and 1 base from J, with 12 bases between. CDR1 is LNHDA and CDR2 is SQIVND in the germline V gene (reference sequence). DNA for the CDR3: TGTGCCAGTAGTATAGACGGTTCGGCTCAGAACACTGAAGCTTTCTTT. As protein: CASSIDGSAQNTEAFF.

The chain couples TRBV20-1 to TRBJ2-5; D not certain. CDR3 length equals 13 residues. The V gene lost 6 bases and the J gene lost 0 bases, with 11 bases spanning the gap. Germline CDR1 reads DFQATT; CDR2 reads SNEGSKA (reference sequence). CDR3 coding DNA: TGCAGTGCAGATCAAGACTACCAAGAGACCCAGTACTTC. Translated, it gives CSADQDYQETQYF.

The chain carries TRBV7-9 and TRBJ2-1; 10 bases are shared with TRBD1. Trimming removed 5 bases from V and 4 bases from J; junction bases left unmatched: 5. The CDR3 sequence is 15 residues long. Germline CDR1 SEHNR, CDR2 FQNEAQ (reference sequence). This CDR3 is CASSPGQGVYNEQFF. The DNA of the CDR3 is TGTGCCAGCAGCCCAGGACAGGGGGTATACAATGAGCAGTTCTTC. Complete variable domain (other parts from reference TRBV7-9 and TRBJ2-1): DTGVSQNPRHKITKRGQNVTFRCDPISEHNRLYWYRQTLGQGPEFLTYFQNEAQLEKSRLLSDRFSAERPKGSFSTLEIQRTEQGDSAMYLCASSPGQGVYNEQFFGPGTRLTVL.